Listed below are T cell receptor beta chains from one sample, sequenced in a study of blood T cell repertoires in COVID-19. Here immunoSEQ multiplex PCR was the method, and the copy in TCRdb shows in-frame clones only, minus some. The sample shows approximately 38,000 clones, approximately 86% of them seen only once. The sequencing sample was made of peripheral blood. Receptor source: a woman aged 70 to 79 with active COVID-19. Each CDR3 is given with its conserved first and last residue. D genes are given only for firm matches. The size field is filled for only some rows; it gives once, few, many or a size class.

clone_size cdr3_length j_call v_call d_call cdr3_aa cdr3_nt
NA 15 TRBJ2-3 TRBV13 TRBD2 CASRSSGGGTDTQYF TGTGCCAGCAGATCTAGCGGGGGGGGCACAGATACGCAGTATTTT
once 14 TRBJ1-6 TRBV27 NA CASSFTGNNSPLHF TGTGCCAGCAGTTTCACAGGGAATAATTCACCCCTCCACTTT
NA 14 TRBJ2-2 TRBV28 TRBD1 CASIPGQGTGELFF TGTGCCAGCATTCCGGGACAGGGCACCGGGGAGCTGTTTTTT
once 14 TRBJ2-7 TRBV5-6 NA CASSPNTGLGEQYF TGTGCCAGCAGCCCGAACACCGGGTTGGGCGAGCAGTACTTC
NA 15 TRBJ1-3 TRBV5-1 NA CASSTGSGGGNTIYF TGCGCCAGCAGCACCGGGAGCGGGGGTGGAAACACCATATATTTT
NA 15 TRBJ2-1 TRBV7-2 TRBD1 CASSLDGQAYNEQFF TGTGCCAGCAGCTTAGACGGACAGGCCTACAATGAGCAGTTCTTC
NA 11 TRBJ2-7 TRBV3-1/TRBV3-2 NA CASSQDSEQYF TGTGCCAGCAGCCAAGATAGCGAGCAGTACTTC
NA 13 TRBJ2-7 TRBV23-1 TRBD1 CASSPTGGDEQYF TGCGCCAGCAGTCCTACAGGGGGAGACGAGCAGTACTTC
NA 15 TRBJ1-2 TRBV19 NA CASSDPAGGNYGYTF TGTGCCAGTAGTGACCCCGCGGGGGGTAACTATGGCTACACCTTC
NA 14 TRBJ2-4 TRBV7-2 NA CASSLGLAKNIQYF TGTGCCAGCAGCTTGGGACTAGCCAAAAACATTCAGTACTTC
NA 15 TRBJ2-7 TRBV15 NA CATSRGGVETYEQYF TGTGCCACCAGCAGAGGCGGGGTGGAAACCTACGAGCAGTACTTC
NA 15 TRBJ2-3 TRBV5-1 NA CASSWGIARRDTQYF TGCGCCAGCAGCTGGGGTATAGCGAGGAGGGATACGCAGTATTTT
NA 15 TRBJ1-5 TRBV6-5 NA CASSLTGAGGQPQHF TGTGCCAGCAGTTTAACGGGCGCGGGGGGTCAGCCCCAGCATTTT
NA 15 TRBJ2-7 TRBV5-6 TRBD2 CASSRLAGGTYEQYF TGTGCCAGCAGCAGACTAGCGGGGGGGACGTACGAGCAGTACTTC
once 16 TRBJ2-7 TRBV4-1 TRBD2 CASSQDNGGLAKEQYF TGCGCCAGCAGCCAAGATAATGGCGGACTAGCGAAAGAGCAGTACTTC
NA 13 TRBJ1-6 TRBV5-1 NA CASRSGDNSPLHF TGCGCCAGCAGGTCCGGGGATAATTCACCCCTCCACTTT
NA 14 TRBJ2-7 TRBV7-9 TRBD1 CASSAWTGPYEQYF TGTGCCAGCAGCGCCTGGACAGGGCCCTACGAGCAGTACTTC
NA 13 TRBJ2-5 TRBV3-1/TRBV3-2 NA CASSQRTEETQYF TGTGCCAGCAGCCAACGGACTGAAGAGACCCAGTACTTC
NA 15 TRBJ2-7 TRBV7-9 TRBD2 CASSLARGGSYEQYF TGTGCCAGCAGCTTAGCCCGGGGGGGGAGTTACGAGCAGTACTTC
NA 13 TRBJ1-5 TRBV11-2 NA CASSLVGGQPQHF TGTGCCAGCAGCTTAGTAGGGGGACAGCCCCAGCATTTT
NA 17 TRBJ2-7 TRBV9 TRBD2 CASSVAVGIAGAYEQYF TGTGCCAGCAGCGTAGCTGTGGGGATAGCGGGGGCCTACGAGCAGTACTTC
NA 17 TRBJ1-6 TRBV15 NA CATSRDSVQGYNSPLHF TGTGCCACCAGCAGAGATTCGGTCCAGGGCTATAATTCACCCCTCCACTTT
NA 12 TRBJ1-1 TRBV6-5 NA CASRPGGTEAFF TGTGCCAGCAGACCCGGGGGAACTGAAGCTTTCTTT
NA 14 TRBJ1-1 TRBV27 NA CASRRAEENTEAFF TGTGCCAGCAGGAGGGCCGAGGAGAACACTGAAGCTTTCTTT
NA 15 TRBJ2-1 TRBV18 TRBD2 CASSPSSGGYNEQFF TGTGCCAGCTCACCGTCTAGCGGGGGCTACAATGAGCAGTTCTTC
NA 11 TRBJ2-1 TRBV7-3 NA CASSLRGKMFF TGTGCCAGCAGCTTAAGAGGGAAGATGTTCTTC
NA 14 TRBJ2-3 TRBV24-1 NA CATGRGGPSDTQYF TGTGCCACGGGAAGGGGGGGGCCGTCAGATACGCAGTATTTT
NA 16 TRBJ1-4 TRBV6-2/TRBV6-3 NA CASSYSWTATNEKLFF TGTGCCAGCAGTTACTCGTGGACAGCAACTAATGAAAAACTGTTTTTT
NA 15 TRBJ1-1 TRBV5-4 TRBD1 CASSPRQGHGTEAFF TGTGCCAGCAGCCCCAGACAGGGCCATGGGACTGAAGCTTTCTTT
NA 17 TRBJ2-3 TRBV3-1/TRBV3-2 TRBD2 CASSQGLAGAGVDTQYF TGTGCCAGCAGCCAAGGACTAGCGGGGGCCGGTGTGGATACGCAGTATTTT
once 15 TRBJ1-2 TRBV5-6 NA CASSPGLQADYGYTF TGTGCCAGCAGCCCCGGGTTACAAGCAGACTATGGCTACACCTTC
NA 14 TRBJ1-2 TRBV28 NA CASSLGQTFYGYTF TGTGCCAGCAGCCTAGGACAGACCTTTTATGGCTACACCTTC
NA 13 TRBJ1-1 TRBV6-2/TRBV6-3 NA CASSYSRVSSAFF TGTGCCAGCAGTTACTCCCGGGTATCTTCGGCTTTCTTT
NA 13 TRBJ2-7 TRBV6-6 NA CATARDNSYEQYF TGTGCCACGGCCCGGGACAACTCCTACGAGCAGTACTTC
NA 13 TRBJ2-7 TRBV6-6 NA CASSTTNSYEQYF TGTGCCAGCAGCACGACTAATTCCTACGAGCAGTACTTC
NA 15 TRBJ1-1 TRBV30 TRBD1 CAWSVRGTGKNEAFF TGTGCCTGGAGTGTACGAGGGACAGGGAAGAATGAAGCTTTCTTT
NA 15 TRBJ1-1 TRBV7-2 TRBD1 CASSRTGLMNTEAFF TGTGCCAGCAGCAGGACAGGGTTAATGAACACTGAAGCTTTCTTT
NA 15 TRBJ1-3 TRBV28 NA CASSSSDYSGNTIYF TGTGCCAGCAGTTCCAGCGATTACTCTGGAAACACCATATATTTT
NA 14 TRBJ1-2 TRBV6-6 NA CASSRSFGRDGYTF TGTGCCAGCAGTCGATCCTTTGGGCGGGATGGCTACACCTTC
NA 12 TRBJ2-7 TRBV10-2 NA CASTLSGNEQYF TGCGCCAGCACCCTATCGGGGAACGAGCAGTACTTC
NA 14 TRBJ2-1 TRBV9 NA CASSVVSGGDEQFF TGTGCCAGCAGCGTAGTCTCCGGCGGGGATGAGCAGTTCTTC
NA 14 TRBJ2-3 TRBV11-2 TRBD2 CASSWGGPTDTQYF TGTGCCAGCAGCTGGGGGGGACCCACAGATACGCAGTATTTT
few 17 TRBJ2-3 TRBV7-9 TRBD2 CASSLLGRGIDTDTQYF TGTGCCAGCAGCTTATTGGGGCGGGGGATTGACACAGATACGCAGTATTTT
NA 13 TRBJ2-5 TRBV27 NA CASSPLGGGTQYF TGTGCCAGCAGTCCCCTGGGGGGAGGGACCCAGTACTTC
NA 16 TRBJ1-5 TRBV2 TRBD1 CASSESEGQGRRPQHF TGTGCCAGCAGTGAATCGGAGGGACAGGGACGACGACCCCAGCATTTT
NA 15 TRBJ1-6 TRBV28 NA CASTLGAGNNSPLHF TGTGCCAGCACCCTAGGGGCAGGGAATAATTCACCCCTCCACTTT
NA 12 TRBJ1-6 TRBV3-1/TRBV3-2 NA CASSLSGSPLHF TGTGCCAGCAGCCTCAGTGGTTCACCCCTCCACTTT
NA 16 TRBJ1-1 TRBV11-1 NA CASSLGIGEGNTEAFF TGTGCCAGCAGCTTAGGCATCGGGGAAGGGAACACTGAAGCTTTCTTT
once 13 TRBJ1-2 TRBV12-3/TRBV12-4 TRBD1 CASSFTTGEGYTF TGTGCCAGCAGTTTTACGACAGGGGAAGGCTACACCTTC
once 14 TRBJ1-1 TRBV4-3 NA CASSQATRYTEAFF TGCGCCAGCAGCCAAGCTACTCGTTATACTGAAGCTTTCTTT
NA 15 TRBJ2-2 TRBV28 NA CASSSLTGPTGELFF TGTGCCAGCAGTTCCCTTACAGGGCCCACCGGGGAGCTGTTTTTT
NA 15 TRBJ1-3 TRBV6-5 NA CASSYSGAGGNTIYF TGTGCCAGCAGTTACTCAGGGGCAGGTGGAAACACCATATATTTT
NA 16 TRBJ1-2 TRBV5-1 TRBD1 CASSLIGQGFVYGYTF TGCGCCAGCAGCTTGATAGGACAGGGATTTGTCTATGGCTACACCTTC
NA 15 TRBJ2-3 TRBV19 TRBD2 CASRTSGGSTDTQYF TGTGCCAGTAGAACTAGCGGGGGCTCCACAGATACGCAGTATTTT
NA 14 TRBJ2-7 TRBV7-2 NA CASSFSPGLYEQYF TGTGCCAGCAGCTTCTCTCCGGGTCTCTATGAGCAGTACTTC
NA 15 TRBJ2-1 TRBV6-5 TRBD1 CASKTGTGGAGEQFF TGTGCCAGCAAAACCGGGACAGGGGGCGCCGGAGAGCAGTTCTTC
NA 17 TRBJ2-2 TRBV19 TRBD2 CASSLQTSAGLLGELFF TGTGCCAGTAGTCTTCAGACTAGCGCTGGGTTACTGGGGGAGCTGTTTTTT